The next 26 T cell receptor beta chains were all read from a single sample in a study of cytomegalovirus exposure and HLA in healthy donors. Vbeta (60) and Jbeta (13) primers were used in the PCR. Measured with immunoSEQ multiplex PCR; TCRdb has only the in-frame clones, and not every one. The top ten hold roughly 2.4% of the sample, which has roughly 120,000 clones, around 61% seen once. Sequencing used PBMCs. The receptors were sampled from a woman in her thirties in good health and CMV-seronegative.

This clone was seen more than once but under ten times. The chain links TRBV2 to TRBJ2-3; 7 positions match TRBD2. There are 14 residues in the CDR3. Germline V gene data show CDR1 as SNHLY and CDR2 as FYNNEI. V trimming: 8 bases; J trimming: 3 bases; junction bases outside the gene matches: 8. CDR3 sequence reads: CASSTSATTDTQYF. The CDR3 region has the DNA TGTGCCAGCTCCACTAGCGCAACTACAGATACGCAGTATTTT.

The chain employs TRBV28 and TRBJ2-7; D possibly corresponds to TRBD1 (5 bases). Germline V CDR1 and CDR2: MDHEN, SYDVKM. CDR3 size: 13 residues. The V and J ends lost 8 bases and 2 bases respectively, with 13 bases between them. The CDR3 DNA sequence: TGTGCCAGCCAAACGCCAGGGACCTACGAGCAGTACTTC. It specifies CASQTPGTYEQYF.

The CDR3 nucleotides read TGTGCCAGTAAACCGGGACAGGGGAACAATGAGCAGTTCTTC. Translation: CASKPGQGNNEQFF. The rearrangement joins TRBV19 to TRBJ2-1; 10 nucleotides match TRBD1. The CDR3 sequence is 14 residues long. V was pared by 7 bases and J by 5 bases, with 5 bases of the junction left unmatched. Germline CDR1 reads LNHDA; CDR2 reads SQIVND (reference sequence). Full variable domain (missing parts from reference TRBV19 and TRBJ2-1): DGGITQSPKYLFRKEGQNVTLSCEQNLNHDAMYWYRQDPGQGLRLIYYSQIVNDFQKGDIAEGYSVSREKKESFPLTVTSAQKNPTAFYLCASKPGQGNNEQFFGPGTRLTVL.

CDR3 region: CASSFSGGAGQPQHF. The CDR3 DNA is TGTGCCAGTAGCTTCTCGGGGGGCGCCGGTCAGCCCCAGCATTTT. The rearrangement joins TRBV19 to TRBJ1-5, with TRBD1 as a possible D gene (6 bases). Germline V lookup: CDR1 LNHDA, CDR2 SQIVND (reference sequence). V was pared by 6 bases and J by 6 bases, with 18 bases between. This CDR3 has 15 residues.

This clone was detected a few times. The J gene is TRBJ1-5, the V gene TRBV2; 10 bases line up with TRBD1. Trimming at V came to 6 bases and at J to 1 base, leaving 6 bases not matched to a gene. Germline CDR1 is SNHLY and CDR2 is FYNNEI. The CDR3 loop spans 16 amino acids. Here the CDR3 DNA reads TGTGCCAGCAGCAGACAGGGGGCGCGGAGCAATCAGCCCCAGCATTTT. It encodes CASSRQGARSNQPQHF.

This chain uses TRBV7-6 with TRBJ1-5; D is possibly TRBD1 (5 bases). The CDR3 has 14 residues. Germline values: CDR1 SGHVS, CDR2 FNYEAQ. The V end was cut by 4 bases, the J end by 0 bases, with 7 bases between. In nucleotides, the CDR3 is TGTGCCAGCAGCTCAGGGTTTAGCAATCAGCCCCAGCATTTT. This gives the protein CASSSGFSNQPQHF.

The rearrangement uses TRBV28 and TRBJ1-1; D perhaps matches TRBD1 (6 bases). The ends were cut back, 0 bases at V and 1 base at J, with 6 bases in the middle. The CDR3 runs 14 residues. Germline CDR1 and CDR2: MDHEN and SYDVKM. In nucleotides, the CDR3 is TGTGCCAGCAGTTTATGGGACAGGAACACTGAAGCTTTCTTT. Amino acid sequence: CASSLWDRNTEAFF. Complete variable domain (other parts from reference TRBV28 and TRBJ1-1): DVKVTQSSRYLVKRTGEKVFLECVQDMDHENMFWYRQDPGLGLRLIYFSYDVKMKEKGDIPEGYSVSREKKERFSLILESASTNQTSMYLCASSLWDRNTEAFFGQGTRLTVV.

The rearrangement links TRBV10-3 to TRBJ2-1; the D gene is possibly TRBD1 (6 bases). The CDR3 spans 17 residues. V lost 5 bases and J lost 8, with 25 bases in between. Looked up from germline, CDR1 is ENHRY and CDR2 is SYGVKD. The CDR3 bases are TGTGCCATCAGTTTTGGAGCCCGGGACACCGGGCAGGATGAGCAGTTCTTC. It specifies CAISFGARDTGQDEQFF.

The chain combines TRBV7-8 with TRBJ2-2; weak D call: TRBD1 (6 bases). This CDR3 is 13 amino acids long. Trimming left V 5 bases short and J 7 bases short, with 11 bases between. CDR1 is SGHVS and CDR2 is FQNEAQ in the germline V gene. The CDR3 nucleotides are TGTGCCAGCAGCCTACAGGGCTTCGGGGAGCTGTTTTTT. This codes for CASSLQGFGELFF.

In its sample, this clone was seen once. The rearrangement joins TRBV4-1 to TRBJ1-3; a possible D gene is TRBD1 (5 bases). There are 18 residues in the CDR3. Germline V gene lookup returns CDR1 MGHRA and CDR2 YSYEKL. V shed 0 bases and J shed 2 bases, with 17 bases lying between them. In DNA form, the CDR3 reads TGCGCCAGCAGCCAAGATATTAGCCGTGGAGGGGCTGGAAACACCATATATTTT. Translated: CASSQDISRGGAGNTIYF.

The gene calls are TRBV7-6 and TRBJ2-7; 9 nucleotides line up with TRBD2. The germline V gene has CDR1 SGHVS and CDR2 FNYEAQ. With 1 base clipped from V and 4 bases from J, the junction kept 11 bases outside the gene matches. The CDR3 has 17 amino acids. CDR3 residues: CASSLGPGGRASYEQYF. CDR3 nucleotide sequence: TGTGCCAGCAGCTTAGGCCCGGGCGGGAGGGCCTCGTACGAGCAGTACTTC.

The chain joins TRBV4-1 to TRBJ1-1; D possibly corresponds to TRBD1 (5 bases). This CDR3 has 13 amino acids. Between the trimmed V and J ends, which lost 4 bases and 1 base, there was a span of 7 bases. CDR1 and CDR2 (germline): MGHRA, YSYEKL. In DNA form, the CDR3 reads TGCGCCAGCAGCCCAGGGTCGAACACTGAAGCTTTCTTT. Protein sequence: CASSPGSNTEAFF.

The table lists this clone with a few counts. The chain couples TRBV2 to TRBJ1-2, with TRBD1 matching 11 bases. V trimming: 6 bases; J trimming: 7 bases; junction bases outside the gene matches: 1. Germline V gene sequence: CDR1 SNHLY, CDR2 FYNNEI. The CDR3 loop spans 12 amino acids. DNA for the CDR3: TGTGCCAGCAGCGGGACAGGGGGTGGCTACACCTTC. Protein: CASSGTGGGYTF.

The chain recombines TRBV5-4 with TRBJ2-3; 15 nucleotides agree with TRBD2. Per the germline V gene, CDR1 is SGHNT and CDR2 is YYREEE (reference sequence). This CDR3 has 17 amino acids. V trimming: 4 bases; J trimming: 3 bases; junction bases outside the gene matches: 6. Here the CDR3 reads CASSRTSGRDTTDTQYF. Written as DNA, the CDR3 is TGTGCCAGCAGCCGGACTAGCGGGAGGGACACGACAGATACGCAGTATTTT.

This chain connects TRBV28 to TRBJ1-1, with a tentative D call TRBD1 (5 bases). CDR3 size: 14 residues. Germline V gene lookup returns CDR1 MDHEN and CDR2 SYDVKM. V lost 2 bases to trimming and J lost 4 bases, with 11 bases between them. The CDR3 spells CASSLQRGFTEAFF. The CDR3 nucleotides read TGTGCCAGCAGTTTACAACGGGGGTTCACTGAAGCTTTCTTT.

The chain is built from TRBV28 and TRBJ1-5, with TRBD1 as a possible D gene (6 bases). The CDR3 has 15 residues. The V gene's germline CDR1 is MDHEN and CDR2 SYDVKM. The V end was cut by 6 bases, the J end by 3 bases, with 15 bases between. The CDR3 loop is CASRRTGLVNQPQHF. CDR3 DNA sequence: TGTGCCAGCAGAAGAACAGGGTTGGTCAATCAGCCCCAGCATTTT.

The V call is TRBV5-4, the J call TRBJ2-7; D may be TRBD2 (5 bases). CDR1 is SGHNT and CDR2 is YYREEE in the germline V gene (reference sequence). The V gene lost 6 bases and the J gene lost 3 bases, with 16 bases spanning the gap. The CDR3 has 14 amino acids. The CDR3 sequence: CASTADGNLYEQYF. The CDR3 coding sequence is TGTGCCAGCACCGCCGACGGGAACCTCTACGAGCAGTACTTC.

The chain joins TRBV28 to TRBJ1-2; no firm D call. The germline CDR1 and CDR2 sequences are MDHEN and SYDVKM. CDR3 length equals 17 residues. Trimming took 5 bases from V and 3 from J, leaving 22 bases between them. The CDR3 loop reads CASSPLIVDGAHYGYTF. CDR3 coding DNA: TGTGCCAGCAGTCCCTTGATAGTTGACGGAGCCCACTATGGCTACACCTTC.

Only one count was recorded for this clone. V and J are TRBV13 and TRBJ2-7, with TRBD1 matching over 9 bases. The germline V gene encodes CDR1 PRHDT and CDR2 FYEKMQ (reference sequence). J lost 4 bases, V lost 4 bases, and 11 bases had no gene match. The CDR3 totals 16 residues. The CDR3 loop reads CASSSRGTGPNYEQYF. The CDR3 DNA follows: TGTGCCAGCAGCTCCCGCGGGACAGGGCCGAATTACGAGCAGTACTTC.

This clone was seen a few times. The chain links TRBV20-1 to TRBJ2-3, with D possibly being TRBD2 (6 bases). V lost 3 bases and J 8 bases, leaving 9 bases between the germline ends. Germline assignment: CDR1 DFQATT and CDR2 SNEGSKA (reference sequence). The CDR3 extends over 11 amino acids. This CDR3 is CSASARGTQYF. The CDR3 region has the DNA TGCAGTGCTAGCGCGCGGGGTACGCAGTATTTT.

V usage is TRBV7-9 and J usage is TRBJ2-7; 7 nucleotides agree with TRBD2. Trimming removed 0 bases from V and 5 bases from J; junction bases left unmatched: 13. Germline values: CDR1 SEHNR, CDR2 FQNEAQ (reference sequence). This CDR3 is 17 amino acids long. For the CDR3, the DNA is TGTGCCAGCAGCTTAGCGTTTCGAGGGAGGGTATCCCACGAGCAGTACTTC. It encodes CASSLAFRGRVSHEQYF.

This chain joins TRBV6-6 and TRBJ2-3; D might be TRBD2 (5 bases). Germline V gene sequence: CDR1 MNHNY, CDR2 SVGAGI (reference sequence). With 0 bases removed from V and 2 bases from J, the gap between germline ends came to 12 bases. This CDR3 is built from 16 residues. CDR3 in amino acids: CASSYSRGQVTDTQYF. CDR3 coding DNA: TGTGCCAGCAGTTACTCCAGAGGGCAGGTCACAGATACGCAGTATTTT.

V usage is TRBV28 and J usage is TRBJ1-2; D gene unclear. From germline, CDR1 is MDHEN and CDR2 SYDVKM. Trimming took 10 bases from V and 9 from J, leaving 21 bases between them. The CDR3 has 13 residues. The CDR3: CATAISSGLSYTF. DNA of the CDR3: TGTGCCACCGCTATTTCCTCCGGTTTAAGCTACACCTTC.

This clone was detected only a few times. The V and J genes are TRBV6-6 and TRBJ2-5, with a tentative D call TRBD1 (6 bases). V lost 6 bases and J 4 bases, leaving 18 bases between the germline ends. The CDR3 runs to 15 residues. Germline V gene data show CDR1 as MNHNY and CDR2 as SVGAGI (reference sequence). In DNA, the CDR3 is TGTGCCAGCAGACCAATGGGGGCTGGGGCAGAGACCCAGTACTTC. Translation gives CASRPMGAGAETQYF.

In DNA, the CDR3 is TGTGCCAGCTCACCCAGGACAGGGGAAAGCTATGGCTACACCTTC. It yields the protein CASSPRTGESYGYTF. V is TRBV18 and J is TRBJ1-2; 9 nucleotides agree with TRBD1. The V gene's germline CDR1 is KGHSH and CDR2 LQKENI. The CDR3 covers 15 residues. After removal of 3 bases from V and 4 bases from J, the junction contained 6 bases not matched to a gene.

This clone was found once. The J gene is TRBJ1-5, the V gene TRBV7-9; D is perhaps TRBD1 (6 bases). The germline V gene encodes CDR1 SEHNR and CDR2 FQNEAQ (reference sequence). Trimming cost V 4 bases and J 1 base, with 11 bases left between them. The CDR3 has 15 amino acids. The CDR3: CASSSTGLSNQPQHF. The CDR3 region has the DNA TGTGCCAGCAGCTCGACAGGTTTGAGCAATCAGCCCCAGCATTTT.